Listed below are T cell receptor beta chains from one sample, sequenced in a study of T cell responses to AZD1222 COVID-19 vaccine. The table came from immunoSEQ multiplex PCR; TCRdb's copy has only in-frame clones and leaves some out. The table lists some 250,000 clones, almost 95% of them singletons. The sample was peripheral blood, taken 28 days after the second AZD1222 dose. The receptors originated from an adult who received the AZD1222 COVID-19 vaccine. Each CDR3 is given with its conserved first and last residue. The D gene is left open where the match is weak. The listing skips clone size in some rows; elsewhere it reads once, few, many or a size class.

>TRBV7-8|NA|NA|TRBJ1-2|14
CASSLTPGYGGYTF
TGTGCCAGCAGCTTAACACCAGGATACGGAGGCTACACCTTC
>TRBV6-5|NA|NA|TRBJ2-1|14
CASSKIPLYNEQFF
TGTGCCAGCAGTAAAATTCCTCTCTACAATGAGCAGTTCTTC
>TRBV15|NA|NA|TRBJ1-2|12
CATSRDLYGYTF
TGTGCCACCAGCAGAGACCTCTATGGCTACACCTTC
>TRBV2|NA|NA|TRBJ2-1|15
CASSEARGGGQEQFF
TGTGCCAGCAGTGAAGCGCGAGGCGGGGGCCAAGAGCAGTTCTTC
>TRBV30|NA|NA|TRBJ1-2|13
CAWSVGGFFGYTF
TGTGCCTGGAGTGTCGGCGGGTTCTTTGGCTACACCTTC
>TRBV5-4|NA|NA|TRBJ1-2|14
CASSLREINYGYTF
TGTGCCAGCAGCTTAAGGGAAATTAACTATGGCTACACCTTC
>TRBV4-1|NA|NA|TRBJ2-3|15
CASSQVGGAADTQYF
TGCGCCAGCAGCCAAGTTGGGGGGGCAGCAGATACGCAGTATTTT
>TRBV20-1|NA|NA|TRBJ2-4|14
CSASETPGTYIQYF
TGCAGTGCTAGTGAAACTCCCGGGACCTACATTCAGTACTTC
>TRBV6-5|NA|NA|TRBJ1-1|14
CASSYRGGSTEAFF
TGTGCCAGCAGTTACAGGGGTGGGAGCACTGAAGCTTTCTTT
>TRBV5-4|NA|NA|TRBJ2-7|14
CASRRDSDSYEQYF
TGTGCCAGCAGACGGGACTCCGACTCCTACGAGCAGTACTTC
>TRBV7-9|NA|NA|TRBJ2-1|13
CASSFSAGYEQFF
TGTGCCAGCAGCTTCTCGGCAGGGTATGAGCAGTTCTTC
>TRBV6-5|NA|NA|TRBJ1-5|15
CASSAQPNSNQPQHF
TGTGCCAGCAGCGCACAACCCAATAGCAATCAGCCCCAGCATTTT
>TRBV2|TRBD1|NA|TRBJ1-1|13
CASSEVGTVPAFF
TGTGCCAGCAGTGAAGTTGGGACAGTCCCAGCTTTCTTT
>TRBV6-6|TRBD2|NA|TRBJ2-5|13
CASTLAGEETQYF
TGTGCCAGCACACTAGCGGGGGAAGAGACCCAGTACTTC
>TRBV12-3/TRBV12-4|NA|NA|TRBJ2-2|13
CASSFGEAGELFF
TGTGCCAGCAGTTTCGGGGAAGCCGGGGAGCTGTTTTTT
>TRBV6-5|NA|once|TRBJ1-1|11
CASGGGAEAFF
TGTGCCAGCGGGGGCGGGGCTGAAGCTTTCTTT
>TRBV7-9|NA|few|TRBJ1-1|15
CASSLFGTLNTEAFF
TGTGCCAGCAGCTTATTCGGCACCTTGAACACTGAAGCTTTCTTT
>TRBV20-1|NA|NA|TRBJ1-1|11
CSAATVREAFF
TGCAGTGCTGCTACAGTCAGGGAAGCTTTCTTT
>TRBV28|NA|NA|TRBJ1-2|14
CASRRPRQSLGYTF
TGTGCCAGCAGACGCCCCCGACAGTCCCTAGGCTACACCTTC
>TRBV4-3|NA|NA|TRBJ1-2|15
CASSQVQYVGHGYTF
TGCGCCAGCAGCCAAGTCCAGTACGTGGGGCATGGCTACACCTTC